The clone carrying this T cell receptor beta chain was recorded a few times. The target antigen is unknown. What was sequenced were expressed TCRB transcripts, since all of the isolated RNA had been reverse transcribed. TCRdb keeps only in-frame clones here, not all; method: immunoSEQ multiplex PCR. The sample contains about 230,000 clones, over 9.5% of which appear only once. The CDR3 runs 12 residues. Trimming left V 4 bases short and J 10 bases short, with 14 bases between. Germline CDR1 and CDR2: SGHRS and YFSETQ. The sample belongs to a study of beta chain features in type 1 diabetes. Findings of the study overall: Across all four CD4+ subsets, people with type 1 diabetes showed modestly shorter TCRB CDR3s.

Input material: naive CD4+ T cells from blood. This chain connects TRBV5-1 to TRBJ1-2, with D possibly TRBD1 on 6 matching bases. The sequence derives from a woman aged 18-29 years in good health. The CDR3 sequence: CASSPADSDYTF. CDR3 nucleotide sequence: TGCGCCAGCAGCCCCGCGGACAGCGACTACACCTTC. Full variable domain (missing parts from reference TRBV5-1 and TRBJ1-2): KAGVTQTPRYLIKTRGQQVTLSCSPISGHRSVSWYQQTPGQGLQFLFEYFSETQRNKGNFPGRFSGRQFSNSRSEMNVSTLELGDSALYLCASSPADSDYTFGSGTRLTVV.